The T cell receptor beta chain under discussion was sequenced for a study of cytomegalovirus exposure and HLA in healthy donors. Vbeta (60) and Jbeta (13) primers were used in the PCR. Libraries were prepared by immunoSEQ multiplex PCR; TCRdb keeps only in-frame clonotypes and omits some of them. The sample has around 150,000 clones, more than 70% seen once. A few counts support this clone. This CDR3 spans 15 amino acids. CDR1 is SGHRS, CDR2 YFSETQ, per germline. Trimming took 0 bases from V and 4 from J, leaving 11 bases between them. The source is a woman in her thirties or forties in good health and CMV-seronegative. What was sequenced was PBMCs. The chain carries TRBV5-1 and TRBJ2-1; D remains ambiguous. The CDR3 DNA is TGCGCCAGCAGCTTGGCCGTTCCCGCGTACAATGAGCAGTTCTTC. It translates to CASSLAVPAYNEQFF.